The rows below give T cell receptor beta chains drawn from one sample of a study of shared clonotypes between healthy human individuals. Sequencing was performed with immunoSEQ multiplex PCR; in TCRdb, only in-frame clones are kept and a portion is missing. The repertoire holds 980,000 or so clones, with approximately 80% as singletons. The sequenced material came from memory CD4+ T cells sorted from blood. The receptors originated from a man aged 18 to 30 in good health. CDR3s include the opening cysteine and the closing phenylalanine or tryptophan. A D gene is named only where the DNA matches it firmly. Some rows mark clone size as missing; the rest say once, few, many or name a class of expanded clone.

>TRBV29-1|-|-|TRBJ1-1
TGCAGCGTTGAAGGGGGCGGGCTTGAAGCTTTCTTT
CSVEGGGLEAFF
>TRBV7-8|-|-|TRBJ1-5
TGTGCCAGCAGCTTGTTTACGGCGGGAGGGAATCAGCCCCAGCATTTT
CASSLFTAGGNQPQHF
>TRBV18|-|-|TRBJ1-3
TGTGCCAGCTCACCACCGATTACTGCGGGAAACACCATATATTTT
CASSPPITAGNTIYF
>TRBV4-3|-|TRBD1|TRBJ2-7
TGCGCCAGCAGCCAAGCGACAGGGAAGAATTTCTCCTACGAGCAGTACTTC
CASSQATGKNFSYEQYF
>TRBV5-1|-|-|TRBJ2-1
TGCGCCAGCAGCTTGGGGAAGACAGGTAACAATGAGCAGTTCTTC
CASSLGKTGNNEQFF
>TRBV30|-|TRBD1|TRBJ1-6
TGTGCCTGGGATGACGGACAGGGGGCCAATTCACCCCTCCACTTT
CAWDDGQGANSPLHF
>TRBV28|-|-|TRBJ1-1
TGTGCCAGCAACAGGCAGGGGTTCGGTGAGAACACTGAAGCTTTCTTT
CASNRQGFGENTEAFF
>TRBV30|-|TRBD1|TRBJ1-2
TGTGCCTGGAGGGGTGGGGAGGGGGCGAGTAACTATGGCTACACCTTC
CAWRGGEGASNYGYTF
>TRBV18|once|TRBD1|TRBJ1-1
TGTGCCAGCTCACCAATTACAGGGGCCACTGAAGCTTTCTTT
CASSPITGATEAFF
>TRBV2|-|-|TRBJ1-2
TGTGCCAGCAGTTTGTTTAACTATGGCTACACCTTC
CASSLFNYGYTF
>TRBV4-2|-|-|TRBJ2-7
TGTGCCAGCAGCCAAGATCTCCCGGGGACCGCCTACGAGCAGTACTTC
CASSQDLPGTAYEQYF
>TRBV7-9|-|TRBD1|TRBJ1-1
TGTGCCAGCAGCTCGCAAGGGGGCGGCACTGAAGCTTTCTTT
CASSSQGGGTEAFF
>TRBV2|-|TRBD2|TRBJ2-3
TGTGCCAGCAGTGAAAGTAGCGGGAGGTCAAACACGCAGTATTTT
CASSESSGRSNTQYF
>TRBV6-1|once|TRBD1|TRBJ1-1
TGTGCCAGCAGGAGGGGGCTGGTGAACACTGAAGCTTTCTTT
CASRRGLVNTEAFF
>TRBV2|once|-|TRBJ2-7
TGTGCCAGCAGCAGAGGAGGGTCCGCCTACGAGCAGTACTTC
CASSRGGSAYEQYF
>TRBV27|few|TRBD2|TRBJ2-7
TGTGCCAGCAGTTTAAAGGGGTCCCGACTAGCGGGAGTGGCCGAGCAGTACTTC
CASSLKGSRLAGVAEQYF
>TRBV10-1|-|TRBD2|TRBJ2-2
TGCGCCAGCAGTGAGTTTGGGACTAGCATGGCTGGGGAGCTGTTTTTT
CASSEFGTSMAGELFF
>TRBV6-4|-|-|TRBJ2-2
TGTGCCAGCAGTGACTGGATTTCGGACAGGGAGCTGTTTTTT
CASSDWISDRELFF
>TRBV5-1|few|-|TRBJ2-5
TGCGCCAGCAGCTTGCAGGGGCAAGAGACCCAGTACTTC
CASSLQGQETQYF
>TRBV7-2|-|-|TRBJ1-2
TGTGCCAGCAGCTCAGCCATGGTAGCGGGCGGCTACACCTTC
CASSSAMVAGGYTF
>TRBV5-5|-|-|TRBJ2-2
TGTGCCAGCAGCTCCGGGGCAGGAACCTACACCGGGGAGCTGTTTTTT
CASSSGAGTYTGELFF
>TRBV5-4|few|-|TRBJ2-2
TGTGCCAGCAGCCGTAACACCGGGGAGCTGTTTTTT
CASSRNTGELFF
>TRBV19|-|-|TRBJ1-5
TGTGCCAGTAGTCACCCTCAAGTATCCTATCAGCCCCAGCATTTT
CASSHPQVSYQPQHF
>TRBV2|-|-|TRBJ2-7
TGTGCCAGCAGTGTCGGGGCTGCCTACGAGCAGTACTTC
CASSVGAAYEQYF
>TRBV7-6|-|TRBD2|TRBJ2-5
TGTGCCAGCAGCGATCCTGGACTAGCGGGAGGAGAGACCCAGTACTTC
CASSDPGLAGGETQYF
>TRBV10-1|once|-|TRBJ2-7
TGCGCCAGCAGTCGTAACGGGGGAGAGCAGTACTTC
CASSRNGGEQYF
>TRBV5-6|-|TRBD2|TRBJ2-3
TGTGCCAGCAGCCCCCTGGGGACTAGCGGACGCACAGATACGCAGTATTTT
CASSPLGTSGRTDTQYF
>TRBV11-2|-|-|TRBJ2-7
TGTGCCAGCAGCTTAGTTGCAGGAGCCACCTACGAGCAGTACTTC
CASSLVAGATYEQYF
>TRBV6-1|-|TRBD1|TRBJ1-1
TGTGCCAACGTCTGGGGGACAGTTAACACTGAAGCTTTCTTT
CANVWGTVNTEAFF